This entry features one TCR beta chain sequence. The specificity of this receptor is unknown. No qualities accompany the bases; no much larger clone lies one base away. V loses 5 bases at its end and J loses 4 bases; junction bases beyond the gene matches: 5. Reading the germline V gene (reference sequence) gives CDR1 PRHDT and CDR2 FYEKMQ. The CDR3 numbers 15 residues from cysteine through phenylalanine. The entry retains the CDR3 DNA only, 45 bases that are in frame from base 1. Receptor libraries were prepared by the immunoSEQ multiplex PCR assay. The source is immuneACCESS, and TCRdb retained only in-frame sequences with V and J called. Part of the clones is not carried over; for the studies checked, unresolved V genes explain less than half of this, and the remainder is unexplained. The sample profile shows 100,000 to 150,000 clones; 80% to 95% of them were found once. The ten largest account for roughly 8.8% of the sample.

The data derive from a study of control samples from healthy donors and cancer patients (dated by TCRdb to the early 2020s). Sample: blood. The rearrangement combines TRBV13 with TRBJ2-7, and 13 bases in between align with TRBD2. The receptor was isolated from a man younger than 35 in good health. The DNA reads TGTGCCAGCAGCCCATGGACTAGCGGGAGTTACGAGCAGTACTTC. The translation is CASSPWTSGSYEQYF.